This entry concerns a single T cell receptor beta chain. The target antigen is unknown. The data originate from a study of cytomegalovirus exposure and HLA in healthy donors. Across the study: A data release that came early held around 85 million unique TCRs from HLA-typed donors. Overall study results and limits: In an earlier analysis, most TCR beta V segments were productive about 90% or about 30% of the time.

The PCR ran on 60 Vbeta and 13 Jbeta primers. Measured with immunoSEQ multiplex PCR; TCRdb has only the in-frame clones, and not every one. The sample has some 180,000 clones; around 75% are singletons. The sequence derives from a woman aged 30 to 39 in good health and CMV-seronegative. Material: PBMCs.

CDR3 in amino acids: CASSLLRGGSTDTQYF. In DNA, the CDR3 is TGTGCCAGCAGCTTATTGCGGGGGGGATCCACAGATACGCAGTATTTT. The chain carries TRBV11-2 and TRBJ2-3, with TRBD2 matching over 9 bases. Germline CDR1 and CDR2: SGHAT and FQNNGV. This CDR3 has 16 amino acids. Trimming at V came to 2 bases and at J to 2 bases, leaving 5 bases not matched to a gene.